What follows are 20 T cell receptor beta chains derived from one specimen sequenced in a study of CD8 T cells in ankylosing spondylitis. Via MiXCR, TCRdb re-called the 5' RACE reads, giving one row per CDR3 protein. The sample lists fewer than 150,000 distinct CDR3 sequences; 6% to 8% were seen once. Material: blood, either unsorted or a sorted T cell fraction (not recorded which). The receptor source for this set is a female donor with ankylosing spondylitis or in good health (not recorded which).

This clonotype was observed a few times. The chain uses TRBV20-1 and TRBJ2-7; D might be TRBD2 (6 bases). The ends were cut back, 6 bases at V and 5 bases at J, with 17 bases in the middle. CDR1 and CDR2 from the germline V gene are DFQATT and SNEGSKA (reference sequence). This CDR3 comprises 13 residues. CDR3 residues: CSAPGPRRDEQYF. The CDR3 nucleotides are TGCAGTGCCCCGGGGCCAAGGAGGGACGAGCAGTACTTC.

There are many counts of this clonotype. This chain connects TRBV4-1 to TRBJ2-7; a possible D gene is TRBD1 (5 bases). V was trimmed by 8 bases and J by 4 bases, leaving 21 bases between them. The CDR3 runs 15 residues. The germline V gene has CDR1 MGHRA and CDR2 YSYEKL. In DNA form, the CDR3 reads TGCGCCAGCTCCCTCAGGGATGGAACTAATTACGAGCAGTACTTC. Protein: CASSLRDGTNYEQYF.

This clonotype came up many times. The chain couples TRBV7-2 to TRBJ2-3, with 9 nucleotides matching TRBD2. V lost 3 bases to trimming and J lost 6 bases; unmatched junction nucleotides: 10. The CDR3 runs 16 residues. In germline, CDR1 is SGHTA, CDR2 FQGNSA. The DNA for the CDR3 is TGTGCCAGCAGCTTGGGACTAGCTCGTACTACGGATACGCAGTATTTT. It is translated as CASSLGLARTTDTQYF.

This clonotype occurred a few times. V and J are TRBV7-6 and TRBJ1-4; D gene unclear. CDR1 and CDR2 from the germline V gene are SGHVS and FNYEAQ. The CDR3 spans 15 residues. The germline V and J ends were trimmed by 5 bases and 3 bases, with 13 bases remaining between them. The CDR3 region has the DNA TGTGCCAGCAGCATGGAGGGAACACCTAATGAAAAACTGTTTTTT. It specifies CASSMEGTPNEKLFF.

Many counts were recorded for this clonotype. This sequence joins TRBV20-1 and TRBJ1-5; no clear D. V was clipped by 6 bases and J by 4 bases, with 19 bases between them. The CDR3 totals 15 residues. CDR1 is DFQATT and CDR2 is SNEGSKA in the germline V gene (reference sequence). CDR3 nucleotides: TGCAGTGCCCTAAAGCTAGGCAGTCCGAATCAGCCCCAGCATTTT. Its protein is CSALKLGSPNQPQHF.

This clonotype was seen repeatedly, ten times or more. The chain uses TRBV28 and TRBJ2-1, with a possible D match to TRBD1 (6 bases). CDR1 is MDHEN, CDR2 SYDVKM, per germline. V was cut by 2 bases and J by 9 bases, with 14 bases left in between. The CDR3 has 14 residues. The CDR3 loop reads CASSLGGATGEQFF. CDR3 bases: TGTGCCAGCAGTTTAGGGGGCGCAACGGGTGAGCAGTTCTTC.

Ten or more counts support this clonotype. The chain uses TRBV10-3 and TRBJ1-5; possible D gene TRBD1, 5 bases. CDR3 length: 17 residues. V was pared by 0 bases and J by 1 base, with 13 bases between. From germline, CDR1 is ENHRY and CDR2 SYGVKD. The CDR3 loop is CAISESTAGASNQPQHF. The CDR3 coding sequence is TGTGCCATCAGTGAGTCGACAGCCGGTGCCAGCAATCAGCCCCAGCATTTT.

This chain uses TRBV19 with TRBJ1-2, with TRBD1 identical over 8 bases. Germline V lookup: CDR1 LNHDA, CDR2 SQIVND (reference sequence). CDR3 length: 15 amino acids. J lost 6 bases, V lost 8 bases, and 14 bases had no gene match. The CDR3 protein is CASEVGQGIFHGYTF. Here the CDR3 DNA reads TGTGCCAGTGAAGTCGGACAGGGAATCTTTCATGGCTACACCTTC.

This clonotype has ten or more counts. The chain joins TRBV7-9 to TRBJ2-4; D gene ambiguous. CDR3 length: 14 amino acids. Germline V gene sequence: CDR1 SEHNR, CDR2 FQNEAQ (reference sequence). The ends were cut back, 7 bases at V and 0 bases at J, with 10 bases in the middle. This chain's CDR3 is CASNQVGAKNIQYF. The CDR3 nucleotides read TGTGCCAGCAACCAAGTGGGAGCCAAAAACATTCAGTACTTC.

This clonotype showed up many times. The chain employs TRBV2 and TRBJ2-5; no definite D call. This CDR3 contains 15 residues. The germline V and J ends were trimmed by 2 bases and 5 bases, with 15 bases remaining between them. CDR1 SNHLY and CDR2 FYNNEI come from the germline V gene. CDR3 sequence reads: CASSEHSLRSETQYF. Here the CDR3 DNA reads TGTGCCAGCAGTGAACATAGTCTCAGGTCGGAGACCCAGTACTTC.

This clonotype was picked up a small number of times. CDR3 DNA sequence: TGTGCCAGCAGCTATGGGCAGGGCTATGAGCAGTTCTTC. Its translation is CASSYGQGYEQFF. The chain recombines TRBV11-3 with TRBJ2-1; tentatively, D is TRBD1 (5 bases). Germline CDR1 is SGHNT and CDR2 is YENEEA. The V end was cut by 4 bases, the J end by 8 bases, with 12 bases between. The CDR3 covers 13 residues.

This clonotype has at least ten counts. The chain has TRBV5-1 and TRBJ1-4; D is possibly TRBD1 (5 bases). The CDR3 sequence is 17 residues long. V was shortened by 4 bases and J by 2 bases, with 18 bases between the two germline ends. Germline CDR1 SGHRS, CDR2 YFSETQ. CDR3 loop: CASSRGTARATNEKLFF. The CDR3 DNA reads TGCGCCAGCAGCCGGGGGACGGCGAGGGCCACTAATGAAAAACTGTTTTTT.

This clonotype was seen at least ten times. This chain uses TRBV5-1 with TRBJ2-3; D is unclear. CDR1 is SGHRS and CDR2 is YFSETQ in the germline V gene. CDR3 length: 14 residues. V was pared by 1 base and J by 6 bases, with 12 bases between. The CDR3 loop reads CASSLFPATDTQYF. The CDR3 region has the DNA TGCGCCAGCAGCTTGTTCCCAGCGACGGATACGCAGTATTTT. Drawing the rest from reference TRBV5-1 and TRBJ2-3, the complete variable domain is KAGVTQTPRYLIKTRGQQVTLSCSPISGHRSVSWYQQTPGQGLQFLFEYFSETQRNKGNFPGRFSGRQFSNSRSEMNVSTLELGDSALYLCASSLFPATDTQYFGPGTRLTVL.

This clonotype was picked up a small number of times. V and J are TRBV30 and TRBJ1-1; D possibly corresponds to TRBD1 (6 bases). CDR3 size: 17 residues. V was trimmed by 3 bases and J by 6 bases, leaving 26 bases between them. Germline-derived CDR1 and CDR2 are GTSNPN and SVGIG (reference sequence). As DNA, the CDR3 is TGTGCCTGGAGCCGGGGGGGGGCGTCAAAAATTAAGGCTGAAGCTTTCTTT. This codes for CAWSRGGASKIKAEAFF.

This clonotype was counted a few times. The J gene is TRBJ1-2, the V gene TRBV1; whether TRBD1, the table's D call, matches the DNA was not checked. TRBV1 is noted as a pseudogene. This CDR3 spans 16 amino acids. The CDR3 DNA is TGCACCAGCAGCCAAGATCGGCGCATTGACAGCTATGGCTACACCTTC. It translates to CTSSQDRRIDSYGYTF.

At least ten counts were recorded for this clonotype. CDR3: CASSANVRGRAFF. The DNA of the CDR3 is TGTGCCAGCAGTGCCAACGTCCGGGGACGGGCTTTCTTT. The chain uses TRBV6-4 and TRBJ1-1; D possibly corresponds to TRBD1 (5 bases). With 4 bases removed from V and 11 bases from J, the gap between germline ends came to 17 bases. Germline CDR1 reads MRHNA; CDR2 reads SNTAGT. This CDR3 has 13 residues.

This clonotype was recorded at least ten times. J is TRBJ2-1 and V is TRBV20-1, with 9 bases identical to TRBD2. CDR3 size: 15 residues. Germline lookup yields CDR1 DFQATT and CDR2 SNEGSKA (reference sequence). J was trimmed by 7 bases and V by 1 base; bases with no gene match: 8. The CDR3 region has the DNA TGCAGTGCTAGAGGCCCGACTAGCGGTGGGAATGAGCAGTTCTTC. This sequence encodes CSARGPTSGGNEQFF.

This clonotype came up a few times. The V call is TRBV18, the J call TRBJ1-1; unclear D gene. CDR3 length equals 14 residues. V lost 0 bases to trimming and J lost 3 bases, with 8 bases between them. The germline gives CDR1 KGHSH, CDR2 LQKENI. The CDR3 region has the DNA TGTGCCAGCTCACCACCGGGATTCTACACTGAAGCTTTCTTT. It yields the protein CASSPPGFYTEAFF. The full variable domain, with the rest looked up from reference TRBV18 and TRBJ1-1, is NAGVMQNPRHLVRRRGQEARLRCSPMKGHSHVYWYRQLPEEGLKFMVYLQKENIIDESGMPKERFSAEFPKEGPSILRIQQVVRGDSAAYFCASSPPGFYTEAFFGQGTRLTVV.

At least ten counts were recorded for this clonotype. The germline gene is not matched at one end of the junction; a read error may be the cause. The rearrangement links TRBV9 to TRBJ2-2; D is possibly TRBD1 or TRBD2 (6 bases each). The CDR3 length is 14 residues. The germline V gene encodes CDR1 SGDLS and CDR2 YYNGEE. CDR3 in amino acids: CASSATSTEGGLFF. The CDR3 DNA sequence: TGTGCCAGCAGCGCGACTAGTACGGAGGGGGGGCTGTTTTTT.

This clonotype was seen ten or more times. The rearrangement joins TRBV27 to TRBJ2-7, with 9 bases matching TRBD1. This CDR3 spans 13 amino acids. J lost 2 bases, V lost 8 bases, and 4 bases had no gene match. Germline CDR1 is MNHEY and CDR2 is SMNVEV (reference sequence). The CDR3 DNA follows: TGTGCCAGCGGGACAGGGTCGACCTACGAGCAGTACTTC. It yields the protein CASGTGSTYEQYF.